Reported below is one T cell receptor beta chain. The antigen is not known. Those CD8+ T cells considered naive were CD45RO-CCR7+CD27+CD95-. Germline V CDR1 and CDR2: SNHLY, FYNNEI. The CDR3 has 14 amino acids. This entry belongs to a study of CXCR3-negative and CXCR3-positive naive CD8 T cells. Study conclusions and caveats: Both naive subsets had comparably high diversity; memory CD8+ cells much lower. Higher TRB CDR3 hydrophobicity marked CXCR3-positive naive cells relative to CXCR3-negative naive cells.

Each TRB cDNA library was prepared by 5' RACE (with UMI labels). From the 5' RACE reads, TCRdb lists one entry per CDR3 protein and no DNA. This table lists roughly 61,000 distinct CDR3 sequences. The V gene is TRBV2, the J gene TRBJ2-2; TCRdb picks TRBD1, but there is no DNA to check that call. The TCR sequence derives from a human donor in good health. Some clones in this sample may be carry-over from other donors' samples. The sequencing input was naive CXCR3+ CD8+ T cells from blood. As for subset: CD45RO-CCR7+CD27+CD95- naive CD8+ T cells expressing CXCR3 (TNR3+). The CDR3 spells CASRGTTSLGELFF.